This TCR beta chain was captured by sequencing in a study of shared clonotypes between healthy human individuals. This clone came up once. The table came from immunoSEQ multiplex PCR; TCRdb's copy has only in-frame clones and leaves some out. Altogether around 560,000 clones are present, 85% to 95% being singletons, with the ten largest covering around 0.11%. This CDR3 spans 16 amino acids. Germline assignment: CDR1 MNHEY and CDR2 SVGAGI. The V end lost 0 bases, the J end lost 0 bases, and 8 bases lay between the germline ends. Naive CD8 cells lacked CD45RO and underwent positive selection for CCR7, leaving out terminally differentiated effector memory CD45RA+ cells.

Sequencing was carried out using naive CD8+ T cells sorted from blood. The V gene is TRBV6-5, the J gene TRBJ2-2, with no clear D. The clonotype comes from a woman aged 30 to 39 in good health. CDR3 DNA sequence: TGTGCCAGCAGTTACTCCCCATTGTCGAACACCGGGGAGCTGTTTTTT. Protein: CASSYSPLSNTGELFF.